These T cell receptor beta chains were read from a single sample in a study of shared clonotypes between healthy human individuals. Measured with immunoSEQ multiplex PCR; TCRdb has only the in-frame clones, and not every one. The table records millions of clones, roughly 94% of them present only once. The sample comprised naive CD4+ T cells sorted from blood. These receptors all come from a man between 18 and 29 years old in good health. CDR3s include the opening cysteine and the closing phenylalanine or tryptophan. A D gene is named only where the DNA matches it firmly. A row's size may be missing; if present it is once, few, many or a size class.

cdr3_length | j_call | clone_size | v_call | d_call | cdr3_nt | cdr3_aa
14 | TRBJ2-5 | . | TRBV2 | TRBD1 | TGTGCCAGCAGCCGGGACAGGGGTGAAGAGACCCAGTACTTC | CASSRDRGEETQYF
15 | TRBJ1-2 | . | TRBV5-6 | . | TGTGCCAGCAGCTTGGACAGGGTTGCCGGCTATGGCTACACCTTC | CASSLDRVAGYGYTF
15 | TRBJ2-7 | . | TRBV4-3 | TRBD2 | TGCGCCAGCAGCCAAGACCAAGGACTAGCGGGGGAGCAGTACTTC | CASSQDQGLAGEQYF
11 | TRBJ1-1 | . | TRBV19 | . | TGTGCCAGTAGTACCAGGGGAGAAGCTTTCTTT | CASSTRGEAFF
11 | TRBJ1-1 | . | TRBV20-1 | . | TGCAGTGCCGACAGATTCACTGAAGCTTTCTTT | CSADRFTEAFF
12 | TRBJ1-5 | . | TRBV7-8 | . | TGTGCCAGCCTAATGGGTCCCTCAGGCCAGCATTTT | CASLMGPSGQHF
13 | TRBJ2-7 | . | TRBV19 | . | TGTGCCAGTAGTCCGCGGACCATCTACGAGCAGTACTTC | CASSPRTIYEQYF
14 | TRBJ2-7 | . | TRBV29-1 | . | TGCAGCGTTGCTGACAGAACTAGCTCCTACGAGCAGTACTTC | CSVADRTSSYEQYF
15 | TRBJ2-7 | . | TRBV9 | . | TGTGCCAGCAGCCCCGGAGACGATATCCTACGACAGCAGTACTTC | CASSPGDDILRQQYF
15 | TRBJ2-7 | . | TRBV14 | TRBD2 | TGTGCCAGCAGCCATTTACTAGCGGGGGGCTACGAGCAGTACTTC | CASSHLLAGGYEQYF
17 | TRBJ2-6 | . | TRBV5-1 | . | TGCGCCAGCAGCTTCGGACACGGGGACTCTGGGGCCAACGTCCTGACTTTC | CASSFGHGDSGANVLTF
14 | TRBJ2-5 | once | TRBV5-1 | TRBD1 | TGCGCCAGCAGTCATGGACAGGTCCAAGAGACCCAGTACTTC | CASSHGQVQETQYF
15 | TRBJ1-6 | once | TRBV5-4 | . | TGTGCCAGCAGCTTGGAGGGGGTCTATAATTCACCCCTCCACTTT | CASSLEGVYNSPLHF
11 | TRBJ2-7 | . | TRBV19 | . | TGTGCCACCCAGGGAGCCTACGAGCAGTACTTC | CATQGAYEQYF
14 | TRBJ2-5 | . | TRBV6-5 | TRBD1 | TGTGCCAGCCGCCTACAGGGGGCTGGTGAGACCCAGTACTTC | CASRLQGAGETQYF
15 | TRBJ2-2 | . | TRBV10-1 | TRBD2 | TGCGCCAGCAGTTTGACTAGCGGCAACACCGGGGAGCTGTTTTTT | CASSLTSGNTGELFF
16 | TRBJ1-5 | . | TRBV18 | . | TGTGCCAGCTCACCACGCGGGACAAAAAGCAATCAGCCCCAGCATTTT | CASSPRGTKSNQPQHF
16 | TRBJ2-5 | . | TRBV5-1 | . | TGCGCCAGCAGCAAATCCGCCCAGGGAGCTCAGGAGACCCAGTACTTC | CASSKSAQGAQETQYF
13 | TRBJ1-1 | . | TRBV10-3 | . | TGTGCCATCAGACCGGGACAGAACACTGAAGCTTTCTTT | CAIRPGQNTEAFF
13 | TRBJ1-5 | . | TRBV10-2 | TRBD1 | TGCGCCAGCACAGGACAGGGGAATCAGCCCCAGCATTTT | CASTGQGNQPQHF
13 | TRBJ1-6 | few | TRBV27 | . | TGTGCCAGCAGTTTATGGGGTAATTCACCCCTCCACTTT | CASSLWGNSPLHF
19 | TRBJ2-7 | . | TRBV5-1 | . | TGCGCCAGCAGCTTGGGGGCAGGGGCTGCCCCGGGGACCCCCTACGAGCAGTACTTC | CASSLGAGAAPGTPYEQYF
13 | TRBJ1-1 | . | TRBV19 | . | TGTGCCAGTAGTGTTCAGGGAATTGATGGAGCTTTCTTT | CASSVQGIDGAFF
13 | TRBJ2-7 | once | TRBV5-1 | . | TGCGCCAGCAGCCAGGGACTCGCCTACGAGCAGTACTTC | CASSQGLAYEQYF